The source of this T cell receptor beta chain is a study of identical twins. This clonotype has a count of ten or more. In TCRdb, the 5' RACE reads were re-called with MiXCR into one record per CDR3 protein. The table includes around 670,000 distinct CDR3 sequences, roughly 6% detected once. CDR3 length equals 18 residues. The V and J ends lost 7 bases and 4 bases respectively, with 23 bases between them. Sequencing used naive T cells sorted from blood. The rearrangement uses TRBV12-3 or TRBV12-4 and TRBJ2-6, with unresolved D. The receptor comes from a man aged 18 to 29 in good health. The CDR3 protein is CASTPEISGSLGANVLTF. The CDR3 DNA reads TGTGCCAGCACCCCCGAGATTTCAGGTTCTCTGGGGGCCAACGTCCTGACTTTC.